One T cell receptor (beta chain) is described in this entry. As yet, its antigen is unknown. J gave up 1 base and V 0 bases, and 5 bases lay outside the gene matches. The germline CDR1 and CDR2 sequences are SGHDT and YYEEEE. The CDR3 consists of 17 residues. From the 120-subject validation cohort, which was separate from the approximately 670-subject first cohort, the donors were drawn. Sequencing used immunoSEQ multiplex PCR; TCRdb keeps in-frame clones, though not all of them. The sample records 150,000 to 200,000 clones, roughly 84% being singletons. The data originate from a study of cytomegalovirus exposure and HLA in healthy donors. Whole-study results and caveats: The tendency of first-cohort TCR clusters to co-occur in the 110 or so validation repertoires emerged from a later analysis. Among the CMV-associated chains, a few were confirmed in vitro as specific for CMV antigens.

The specimen sequenced was PBMCs. The genes are TRBV5-6 and TRBJ2-5; 11 nucleotides agree with TRBD2. This clonotype was obtained from a man aged 18 to 29 in good health and CMV-seropositive. This CDR3 reads CASSLVGGTSGQETQYF. CDR3 nucleotides: TGTGCCAGCAGCTTGGTGGGGGGGACTAGCGGCCAAGAGACCCAGTACTTC.